The T cell receptor beta chain under discussion was sequenced for a study of post-analysis software for immune sequencing data. Whole-study results and caveats: Same-batch preparations were strongly co-clustered by F measure. Controls showed lower frequencies than patients for several TRBV segments, and TRBV5-6, TRBV5-1 and TRBV20-1 were among these.

This clonotype came up many times. Antigen: not known. Per the germline V gene, CDR1 is MDHEN and CDR2 is SYDVKM. The CDR3 contains 13 residues. The germline V and J ends were trimmed by 8 bases and 5 bases, with 15 bases remaining between them. Prepared TCR beta cDNA libraries contained unique molecular identifiers. One entry per CDR3 protein, called by TCRdb with MiXCR from the PCR reads. The table records 180,000 or so distinct CDR3 sequences, roughly 28% of them present only once. The gene calls are TRBV28 and TRBJ2-5; D not certain. Sequences were obtained from blood. The TCR comes from a girl aged 2 to 17 with multiple sclerosis. CDR3 in amino acids: CASSSHGRETQYF. CDR3 nucleotide sequence: TGTGCCAGCTCGTCTCACGGGCGGGAGACCCAGTACTTC.